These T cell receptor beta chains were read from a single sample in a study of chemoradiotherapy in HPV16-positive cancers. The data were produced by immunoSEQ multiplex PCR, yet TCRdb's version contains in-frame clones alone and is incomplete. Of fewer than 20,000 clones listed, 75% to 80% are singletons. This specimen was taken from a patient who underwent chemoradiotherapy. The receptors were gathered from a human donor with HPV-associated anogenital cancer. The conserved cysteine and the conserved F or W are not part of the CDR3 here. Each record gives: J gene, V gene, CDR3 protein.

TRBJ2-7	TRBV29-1	SALSSGHSYEQY
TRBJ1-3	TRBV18	ASSLTGTGNTIY
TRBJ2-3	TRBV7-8	ASSFAPQGPRTDTQY
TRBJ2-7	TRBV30	AWSLEILYEQY
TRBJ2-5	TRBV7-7	ASSLVPWVTQY
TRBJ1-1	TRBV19	ASSVDVGTEAF
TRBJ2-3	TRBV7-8	ASRRGASTDTQY
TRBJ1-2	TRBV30	AWSQGALSYGYT
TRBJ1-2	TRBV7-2	ASSPTRDRGHGYT
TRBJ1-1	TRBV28	ASSATLGALNTEAF
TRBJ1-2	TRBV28	ASSLSNGGYT
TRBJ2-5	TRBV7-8	ASSGWDRGQRSQETQY
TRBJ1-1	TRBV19	ASSADRGKSTEAF
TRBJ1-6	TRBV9	ASSVAGVGNSPLH
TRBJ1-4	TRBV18	ASSPWAQGTTNEKLF
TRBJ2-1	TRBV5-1	ASSLGLAGKEQF
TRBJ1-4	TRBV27	ASSLSRGNEKLF